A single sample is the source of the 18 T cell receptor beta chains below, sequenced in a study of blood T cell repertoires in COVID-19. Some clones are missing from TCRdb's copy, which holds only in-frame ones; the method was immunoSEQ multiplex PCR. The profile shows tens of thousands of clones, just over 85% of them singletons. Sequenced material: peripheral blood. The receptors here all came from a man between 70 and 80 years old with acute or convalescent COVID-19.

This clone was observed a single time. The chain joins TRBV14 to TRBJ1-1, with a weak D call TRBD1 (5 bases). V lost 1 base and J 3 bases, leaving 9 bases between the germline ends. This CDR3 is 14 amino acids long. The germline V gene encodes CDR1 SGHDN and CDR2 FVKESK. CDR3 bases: TGTGCCAGCAGCCAAGGCAGGGCGGACACTGAAGCTTTCTTT. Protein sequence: CASSQGRADTEAFF.

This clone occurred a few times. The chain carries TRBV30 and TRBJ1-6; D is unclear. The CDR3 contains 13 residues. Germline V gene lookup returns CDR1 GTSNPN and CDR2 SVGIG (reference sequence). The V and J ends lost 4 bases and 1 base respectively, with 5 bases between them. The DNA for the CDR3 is TGTGCCTGGACTAATTCCTATAATTCACCCCTCCACTTT. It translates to CAWTNSYNSPLHF.

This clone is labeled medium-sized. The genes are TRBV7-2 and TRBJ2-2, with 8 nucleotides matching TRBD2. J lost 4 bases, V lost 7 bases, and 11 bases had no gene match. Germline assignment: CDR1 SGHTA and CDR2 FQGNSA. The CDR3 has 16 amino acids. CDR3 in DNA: TGTGCCAGCACCCATCTTCGCGGGGGGCGCACCGGGGAGCTGTTTTTT. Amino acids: CASTHLRGGRTGELFF.

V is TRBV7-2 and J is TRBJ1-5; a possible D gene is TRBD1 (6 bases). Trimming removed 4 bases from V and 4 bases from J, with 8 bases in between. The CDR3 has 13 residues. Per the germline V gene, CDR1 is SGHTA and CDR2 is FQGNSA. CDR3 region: CASSSGQNQPQHF. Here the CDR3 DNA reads TGTGCCAGCAGCTCGGGACAAAATCAGCCCCAGCATTTT.

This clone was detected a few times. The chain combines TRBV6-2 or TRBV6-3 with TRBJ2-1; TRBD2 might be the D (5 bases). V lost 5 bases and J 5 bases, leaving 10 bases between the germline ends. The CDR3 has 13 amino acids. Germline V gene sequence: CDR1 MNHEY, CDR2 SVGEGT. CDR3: CASSGRLNNEQFF. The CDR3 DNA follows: TGTGCCAGCAGTGGGAGACTTAACAATGAGCAGTTCTTC.

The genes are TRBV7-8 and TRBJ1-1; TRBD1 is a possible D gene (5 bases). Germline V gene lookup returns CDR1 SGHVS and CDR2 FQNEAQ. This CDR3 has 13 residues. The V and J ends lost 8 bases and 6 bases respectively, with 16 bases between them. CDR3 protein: CASLGLGEAEAFF. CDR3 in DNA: TGTGCCAGCTTAGGGCTGGGGGAGGCTGAAGCTTTCTTT.

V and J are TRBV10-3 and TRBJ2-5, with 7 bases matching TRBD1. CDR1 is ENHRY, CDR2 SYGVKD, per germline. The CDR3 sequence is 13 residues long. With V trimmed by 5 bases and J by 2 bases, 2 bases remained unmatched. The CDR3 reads CAISPGQQETQYF. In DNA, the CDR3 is TGTGCCATCAGTCCGGGACAGCAAGAGACCCAGTACTTC.

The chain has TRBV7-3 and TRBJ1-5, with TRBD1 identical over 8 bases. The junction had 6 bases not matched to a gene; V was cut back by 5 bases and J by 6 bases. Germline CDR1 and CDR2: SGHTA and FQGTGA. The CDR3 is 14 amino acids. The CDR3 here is CASSPAGGGQPQHF. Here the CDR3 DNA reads TGTGCCAGCAGCCCGGCAGGGGGCGGTCAGCCCCAGCATTTT.

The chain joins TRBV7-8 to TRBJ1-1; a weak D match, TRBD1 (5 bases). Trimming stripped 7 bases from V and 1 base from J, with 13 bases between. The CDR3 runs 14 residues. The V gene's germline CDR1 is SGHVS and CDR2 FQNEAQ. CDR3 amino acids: CASTLAGGNTEAFF. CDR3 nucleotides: TGTGCCAGCACCCTTGCCGGGGGGAACACTGAAGCTTTCTTT.

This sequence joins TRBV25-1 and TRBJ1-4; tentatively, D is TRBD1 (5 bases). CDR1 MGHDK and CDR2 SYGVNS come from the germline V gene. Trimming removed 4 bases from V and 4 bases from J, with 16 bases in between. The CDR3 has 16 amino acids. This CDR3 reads CASSAGTGVVNEKLFF. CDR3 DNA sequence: TGTGCCAGCAGTGCCGGAACGGGGGTCGTTAATGAAAAACTGTTTTTT.

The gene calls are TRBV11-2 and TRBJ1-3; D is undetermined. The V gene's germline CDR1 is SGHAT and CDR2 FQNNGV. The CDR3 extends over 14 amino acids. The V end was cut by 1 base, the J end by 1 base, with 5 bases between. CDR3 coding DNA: TGTGCCAGCAGCTTAGGAGGATCTGGAAACACCATATATTTT. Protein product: CASSLGGSGNTIYF. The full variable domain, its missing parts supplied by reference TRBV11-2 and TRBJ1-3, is EAGVAQSPRYKIIEKRQSVAFWCNPISGHATLYWYQQILGQGPKLLIQFQNNGVVDDSQLPKDRFSAERLKGVDSTLKIQPAKLEDSAVYLCASSLGGSGNTIYFGEGSWLTVV.

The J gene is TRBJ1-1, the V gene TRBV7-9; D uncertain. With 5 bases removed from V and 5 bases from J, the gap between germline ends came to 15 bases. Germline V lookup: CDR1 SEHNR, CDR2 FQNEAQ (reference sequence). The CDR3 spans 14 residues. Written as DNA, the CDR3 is TGTGCCAGCAGCCTTTATAGCGGAGGGACTGAAGCTTTCTTT. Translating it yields CASSLYSGGTEAFF.

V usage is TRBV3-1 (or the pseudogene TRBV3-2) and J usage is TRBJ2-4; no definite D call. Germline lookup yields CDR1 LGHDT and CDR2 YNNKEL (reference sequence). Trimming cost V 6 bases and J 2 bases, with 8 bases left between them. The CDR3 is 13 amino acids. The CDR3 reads CASSSYTKNIQYF. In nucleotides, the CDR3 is TGTGCCAGCAGTTCTTATACCAAAAACATTCAGTACTTC.

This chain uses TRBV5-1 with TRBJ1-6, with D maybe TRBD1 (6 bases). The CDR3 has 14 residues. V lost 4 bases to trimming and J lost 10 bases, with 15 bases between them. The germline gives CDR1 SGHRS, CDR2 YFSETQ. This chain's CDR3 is CASSTTGLKSPLHF. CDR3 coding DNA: TGCGCCAGCAGCACGACAGGTCTTAAATCACCCCTCCACTTT.

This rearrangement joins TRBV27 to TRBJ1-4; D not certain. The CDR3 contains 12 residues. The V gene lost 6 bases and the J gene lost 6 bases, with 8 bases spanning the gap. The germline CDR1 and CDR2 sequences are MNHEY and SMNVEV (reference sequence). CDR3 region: CASRSGDEKLFF. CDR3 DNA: TGTGCCAGCAGATCGGGAGATGAAAAACTGTTTTTT. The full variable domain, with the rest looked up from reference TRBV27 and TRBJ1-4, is EAQVTQNPRYLITVTGKKLTVTCSQNMNHEYMSWYRQDPGLGLRQIYYSMNVEVTDKGDVPEGYKVSRKEKRNFPLILESPSPNQTSLYFCASRSGDEKLFFGSGTQLSVL.

CDR3 sequence: CASSEQATNEKLFF. CDR3 bases: TGTGCCAGCAGCGAACAGGCAACTAATGAAAAACTGTTTTTT. The chain is built from TRBV7-2 and TRBJ1-4; the D gene is possibly TRBD1 (5 bases). This CDR3 region has 14 residues. V lost 5 bases to trimming and J lost 0 bases, with 7 bases between them. Germline CDR1 and CDR2: SGHTA and FQGNSA.

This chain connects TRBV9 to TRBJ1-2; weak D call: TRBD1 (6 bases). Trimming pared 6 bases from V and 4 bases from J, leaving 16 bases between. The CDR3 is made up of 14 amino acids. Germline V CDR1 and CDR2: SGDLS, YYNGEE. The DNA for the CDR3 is TGTGCCAGCAAGCGACAGGAAGCTAGCTATGGCTACACCTTC. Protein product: CASKRQEASYGYTF.

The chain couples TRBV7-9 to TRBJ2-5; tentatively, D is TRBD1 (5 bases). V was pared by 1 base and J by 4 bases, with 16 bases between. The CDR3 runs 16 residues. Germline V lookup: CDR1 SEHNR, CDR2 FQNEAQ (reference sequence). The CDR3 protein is CASSLEGLRVGETQYF. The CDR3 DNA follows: TGTGCCAGCAGCTTAGAGGGCCTCAGGGTCGGAGAGACCCAGTACTTC.